This T cell receptor (beta chain) was captured by sequencing in a study of blood T cell repertoires in COVID-19 (TCRdb year 2020). Concerning the study at large: Samples from collaborators originated in the United States, Italy and Spain and spanned both the acute and convalescent phases of COVID-19. The material from the prospective study consisted of cDNA or gDNA derived from T cells, B-cell-depleted T cells, or PBMCs. Subjects who had been exposed to COVID-19, were actively infected with it, or had recovered from it provided the deeply sampled blood TCRbeta repertoires that made up the dataset. A freely available public database, intended as a resource for researchers studying the immune response to SARS-CoV-2, is where the repertoires were released. Samples came from the ongoing ImmuneRACE study (first 160 participants) plus 1,254 subjects from 6 global collaborators. Sample metadata almost always included a de-identified subject ID, COVID-19 status, age in years and sex. Where available, HLA class I and class II types were taken from metadata supplied by the sample provider and were not determined by assay-based typing. Results and caveats for the whole study, not just this receptor: How much clinical and demographic metadata was included differed by source and by participant, and the metadata was provided uncurated.

CDR1 and CDR2 are drawn from the germline V gene: SGHAT, FQNNGV. V lost 5 bases and J lost 5 bases; the stretch between them is 12 bases long. Including cysteine and phenylalanine, the CDR3 has 13 amino acids. Solely the CDR3 DNA is kept, with 39 bases framed from the first base. Each collaborating institution followed its own protocols to collect whole blood in K2EDTA tubes. For TCRbeta analysis, collaborators shipped samples as frozen whole blood, isolated PBMCs, or DNA extracted from either of those sample types. TCRbeta CDR3 regions were amplified from genomic DNA using the immunoSEQ Assay, a bias-controlled multiplex PCR. The authors' pipeline ran thus. Nucleated cell counts per sample were estimated from amplification of reference gene primers within the assay. To quantify the absolute abundance of each unique TCRbeta CDR3 rearrangement, sequence reads were collapsed and filtered. For each sample, productive Simpson clonality was calculated by taking the square root of Simpson's diversity index across productive rearrangements. TCRdb stores this immuneACCESS table with in-frame sequences only. Part of the clones is absent; in the studies checked, under half of the shortfall reflects unresolved V genes, and no reason is known for the rest. V, J and clone size were drawn from that table, and D and trimming were deduced from the DNA. The sample table records about 74,000 clones; about 90% of these occur just once. Of the sample, approximately 2% falls within the top ten clones.

On this clone itself: It has no known antigen specificity. No quality values exist for individual bases; no much larger clone is one base distant.

Sequencing input: peripheral blood. The TCR was taken from a woman of 80 years or more with active or convalescent COVID-19. The chain links TRBV11-2 with TRBJ2-5; no confident D gene assignment can be made. Read as DNA, the sequence is TGTGCCAGCAGCGTGCTGGCTCAGGAGACCCAGTACTTC. Its product reads: CASSVLAQETQYF.